The T cell receptor (beta chain) described here comes from a study of blood T cell repertoires in COVID-19. Background on the study: Some COVID-19 samples were acute and others convalescent; all came from the United States, Italy and Spain. From T cells, B-cell-depleted T cells, or PBMCs came the material, which was cDNA or gDNA.

The germline V and J ends were trimmed by 0 bases and 5 bases, with 5 bases remaining between them. Germline V gene data show CDR1 as LNHNV and CDR2 as YYDKDF (reference sequence). This CDR3 contains 14 residues. Per the study methods: Using reference gene primer amplification, nucleated cell counts were estimated. The repertoire was sequenced with immunoSEQ multiplex PCR; TCRdb's copy has only in-frame clones and lacks some. V and J calls and clone size are as listed in that table; D and trimming were resolved from the DNA. The data contain under 250,000 clones, about 88% of them singletons. The origin of this receptor is a man between 50 and 59 years old who had recovered from COVID-19. The sample consisted of peripheral blood. The rearrangement uses TRBV15 and TRBJ1-6; D unresolved. CDR3 sequence reads: CATSRDPDNSPLHF. CDR3 bases: TGTGCCACCAGCAGAGATCCGGATAATTCACCCCTCCACTTT.